Below are 12 T cell receptor beta chains sequenced from a single sample in a study of T cells in women clearing cervical HPV infection. TCRdb's copy holds only in-frame clones and misses some; the assay was immunoSEQ multiplex PCR. Here the sample table reports 40,000 to 60,000 clones. Sequenced material: blood buffy coat. These receptors originate from a woman between 18 and 75 years old with a cervical HPV16 infection that either progressed to CIN3+ or cleared (not recorded which).

As for this clone: The read comes to an end 3 residues before the CDR3 does, leaving the germline J gene to fill in the end. The V and J genes are TRBV20-1 and TRBJ2-3; TRBD2 aligns across 11 bases. The CDR3 contains 16 residues. V shed 1 base, J shed 6 bases, and the junction held 9 bases outside the gene matches. Germline assignment: CDR1 DFQATT and CDR2 SNEGSKA (reference sequence). The CDR3 protein is CSARGGSGGASDTQYF. The sequenced CDR3 bases are TGCAGTGCTAGAGGGGGTAGCGGGGGGGCCTCTGATACG.

In the case of this clone: The CDR3 end lies 3 residues beyond the end of the read and is filled in from the germline J gene. The chain is built from TRBV20-1 and TRBJ2-3; maybe TRBD2 (6 bases). Germline-derived CDR1 and CDR2 are DFQATT and SNEGSKA (reference sequence). The CDR3 runs to 18 residues. V lost 0 bases to trimming and J lost 3 bases, with 22 bases between them. The part of the CDR3 DNA that was read is TGCAGTGCTAGAGATTTGGACGCGGGGAAGGGTTCGACAGATACG. It yields the protein CSARDLDAGKGSTDT. The full CDR3 sequence reads CSARDLDAGKGSTDTQYF.

With respect to this clone: Read coverage stops 3 residues before the CDR3 terminus; the germline J gene supplies the remainder. The chain recombines TRBV20-1 with TRBJ2-1; 10 nucleotides line up with TRBD2. CDR3 length: 15 residues. In germline, CDR1 is DFQATT, CDR2 SNEGSKA (reference sequence). J gave up 3 bases and V 6 bases, and 8 bases lay outside the gene matches. The DNA read from the CDR3 is TGCAGTGCCAGGGTTAGCGGGGGGCGCTACAATGAG. Translating gives CSARVSGGRYNE. From start to end, the CDR3 is CSARVSGGRYNEQFF.

Concerning this clone itself: The read falls 3 residues short of the CDR3 end, and the missing part is taken from the germline J gene. The V and J genes are TRBV4-1 and TRBJ2-7; tentative D call: TRBD2 (8 bases). Germline V gene sequence: CDR1 MGHRA, CDR2 YSYEKL. CDR3 size: 17 residues. V gave up 3 bases and J gave up 4 bases, with 22 bases separating them. The CDR3 bases that were read are TGCGCCAGCAGCCATGAACCCGGGAGGGGGCTTTTATACGAG. Its protein is CASSHEPGRGLLYE. Given in full, the CDR3 is CASSHEPGRGLLYEQYF.

To note about this clone: The CDR3 extends 3 residues past the end of the read, so its final part is completed from the germline J gene. The chain employs TRBV27 and TRBJ2-3; D is perhaps TRBD2 (7 bases). Germline CDR1 and CDR2: MNHEY and SMNVEV (reference sequence). V was clipped by 6 bases and J by 7 bases, with 17 bases between them. CDR3 size: 14 residues. CDR3 residues: CASSPGGRPNTQYF. CDR3 DNA (partial): TGTGCCAGCAGCCCCGGGGGGCGCCCAAATACG.

Notes on this clone: The missing CDR3 end, 3 residues past where the read stops, is filled in from the germline J gene. This chain joins TRBV18 and TRBJ1-5, with TRBD1 identical over 8 bases. J gave up 6 bases and V 6 bases, and 10 bases lay outside the gene matches. This CDR3 contains 15 residues. The V gene's germline CDR1 is KGHSH and CDR2 LQKENI. The CDR3 DNA, read in part, is TGTGCCAGCTCTCTCACAGGGGGTTGGAGTCAGCCC. It translates to CASSLTGGWSQP. The CDR3 reads in full as CASSLTGGWSQPQHF.

About this clone: The read ends 3 residues before the CDR3 terminus; that terminus is restored from the germline J gene. The chain has TRBV5-1 and TRBJ2-7; D uncertain. The CDR3 is 11 amino acids. V was pared by 2 bases and J by 5 bases, with 5 bases between. Germline CDR1 is SGHRS and CDR2 is YFSETQ. CDR3 loop: CASSFSDEQYF. The CDR3 bases that were read are TGCGCCAGCAGCTTTTCCGACGAG.

Concerning this clone: The CDR3 goes on 3 residues after the read ends, and that part is filled in from the germline J gene. This sequence joins TRBV7-2 and TRBJ1-2; tentatively, D is TRBD1 (5 bases). CDR1 is SGHTA and CDR2 is FQGNSA in the germline V gene. CDR3 size: 15 residues. The sequenced part of the CDR3 DNA is TGTGCCAGCACTGAATCGGGACTAGCGTACAATGAC. It translates to CASTESGLAYND. The full CDR3 protein reads CASTESGLAYNDYTF.

With regard to this clone: The read ends 3 residues before the CDR3 terminus; that terminus is restored from the germline J gene. The chain links TRBV7-3 to TRBJ2-2, with 10 bases lining up with TRBD1. The CDR3 runs to 15 residues. With V trimmed by 4 bases and J by 3 bases, 2 bases remained unmatched. Germline-derived CDR1 and CDR2 are SGHTA and FQGTGA. The part of the CDR3 DNA that was read is TGTGCCAGCAGCTCGACAGGGGGCTACACCGGGGAG. Its protein is CASSSTGGYTGE. The full CDR3 reads CASSSTGGYTGELFF.

Worth noting for this clone: With the read ending 3 residues before the CDR3 end, the germline J gene is used to fill in that end. V is TRBV13 and J is TRBJ1-1; no clear D. Per germline, CDR1 PRHDT and CDR2 FYEKMQ (reference sequence). Deletions cut 6 bases from V and 0 bases from J, with 17 bases between. This CDR3 comprises 16 residues. The CDR3 spells CASSRTHSTMNTEAFF. The covered CDR3 bases are TGTGCCAGCAGTCGCACCCACAGCACAATGAACACTGAA.

Note on this clone: The sequence runs out 3 residues before the end of the CDR3; the remainder is reconstructed from the germline J gene. The chain links TRBV10-3 to TRBJ1-2; D is unresolved. The CDR3 extends over 13 amino acids. Germline CDR1 and CDR2: ENHRY and SYGVKD. V was shortened by 2 bases and J by 2 bases, with 6 bases between the two germline ends. CDR3 amino acids: CAISERANYGYTF. The CDR3 bases that were read are TGTGCCATCAGTGAGAGGGCAAACTATGGC.

CDR3 DNA, as far as it was read: TGTGCCAGTAGACCAGGGGGCAAGGAA. Encoded protein: CASRPGGKE. The entire CDR3 sequence reads CASRPGGKEAFF. The chain carries TRBV19 and TRBJ1-1; 8 bases map to TRBD1. The CDR3 end lies 3 residues beyond the end of the read and is filled in from the germline J gene. The CDR3 contains 12 residues. Germline V gene lookup returns CDR1 LNHDA and CDR2 SQIVND (reference sequence).